One and the same sample provided the 10 T cell receptor beta chains below, sequenced in a study of blood T cell repertoires in COVID-19. TCRdb's table, derived via immunoSEQ multiplex PCR, lists solely in-frame clones and lacks some. The data contain 330,000 or so clones, 70% to 90% of them singletons. Sample: PBMCs or T cells enriched from blood (not recorded which). The receptors were sampled from a man aged 40-49 years in a cohort exposed to, infected with or recovered from COVID-19 (not recorded which).

J is TRBJ2-1 and V is TRBV2; 9 positions agree with TRBD2. The V and J ends lost 0 bases and 3 bases, in that order; junction bases with no gene match: 15. CDR1 and CDR2 (germline): SNHLY, FYNNEI. The CDR3 has 20 amino acids. The CDR3 DNA reads TGTGCCAGCAGTGAAGCTCTTGGACTAGCGAACCCACGCCACTACAATGAGCAGTTCTTC. Translating it yields CASSEALGLANPRHYNEQFF. Full variable domain (outside the CDR3, taken from reference TRBV2 and TRBJ2-1): EPEVTQTPSHQVTQMGQEVILRCVPISNHLYFYWYRQILGQKVEFLVSFYNNEISEKSEIFDDQFSVERPDGSNFTLKIRSTKLEDSAMYFCASSEALGLANPRHYNEQFFGPGTRLTVL.

This clone was seen a single time. CDR3 sequence (DNA): TGTGCCAGCGTAGGGGGTGGGAGTGAGCAGTTCTTC. Protein sequence: CASVGGGSEQFF. The rearrangement uses TRBV27 and TRBJ2-1; maybe TRBD1 (6 bases). In germline, CDR1 is MNHEY, CDR2 SMNVEV (reference sequence). The CDR3 consists of 12 residues. Trimming removed 8 bases at V and 9 bases at J, with 14 bases between.

The chain has TRBV7-9 and TRBJ1-3; the match to TRBD1 covers 8 bases. Germline V gene data show CDR1 as SEHNR and CDR2 as FQNEAQ (reference sequence). J gave up 0 bases and V 4 bases, and 5 bases lay outside the gene matches. The CDR3 totals 16 residues. CDR3 in amino acids: CASSSWDRSSGNTIYF. As DNA, the CDR3 is TGTGCCAGCAGCTCATGGGACAGGAGCTCTGGAAACACCATATATTTT.

The CDR3 region has the DNA TGCGCCAGCAGCAGTCTTTCGGGGGACGAGCAGTACTTC. The encoded protein is CASSSLSGDEQYF. The chain recombines TRBV5-1 with TRBJ2-7; the D gene is possibly TRBD2 (6 bases). V was shortened by 4 bases and J by 5 bases, with 13 bases between the two germline ends. In germline, CDR1 is SGHRS, CDR2 YFSETQ. This CDR3 region has 13 residues. Filled out from reference TRBV5-1 and TRBJ2-7, the complete variable domain reads KAGVTQTPRYLIKTRGQQVTLSCSPISGHRSVSWYQQTPGQGLQFLFEYFSETQRNKGNFPGRFSGRQFSNSRSEMNVSTLELGDSALYLCASSSLSGDEQYFGPGTRLTVT.

The chain uses TRBV29-1 and TRBJ2-6; no clear D. This CDR3 region has 13 residues. In germline, CDR1 is SQVTM, CDR2 ANQGSEA. V lost 3 bases, J lost 1 base, and 4 bases lay in between. CDR3 protein: CSVEESGANVLTF. CDR3 coding DNA: TGCAGCGTTGAGGAGTCTGGGGCCAACGTCCTGACTTTC.

This sequence joins TRBV20-1 and TRBJ2-5; 7 bases fit TRBD2. Trimming took 3 bases from V and 6 from J; bases not matched to a gene: 13. Germline V gene sequence: CDR1 DFQATT, CDR2 SNEGSKA (reference sequence). The CDR3 sequence is 15 residues long. The CDR3 here is CSASVSGGEGKTQYF. CDR3 DNA: TGCAGTGCTAGTGTTAGCGGAGGGGAGGGGAAGACCCAGTACTTC.

The chain carries TRBV27 and TRBJ2-1, with TRBD2 matching over 7 bases. Per the germline V gene, CDR1 is MNHEY and CDR2 is SMNVEV (reference sequence). With 3 bases clipped from V and 4 bases from J, the junction kept 9 bases outside the gene matches. The length of the CDR3 is 16 residues. The DNA for the CDR3 is TGTGCCAGCAGTTTCTCCCCCGGGACTATTTACAATGAGCAGTTCTTC. This sequence encodes CASSFSPGTIYNEQFF.

J is TRBJ2-3 and V is TRBV4-1, with 9 bases fitting TRBD2. CDR3 length: 16 amino acids. The V segment lost 2 bases and the J segment 4 bases; nucleotides outside the gene matches: 7. Germline values: CDR1 MGHRA, CDR2 YSYEKL. CDR3 coding DNA: TGCGCCAGCAGCCAATTGGGCGGGGGGGGTGCAGATACGCAGTATTTT. The encoded protein is CASSQLGGGGADTQYF.

This clone came up once. CDR3 sequence (DNA): TGTGCCAGCAGTTACGGCAGGGAGGCAAACATTCAGTACTTC. Translating gives CASSYGREANIQYF. The chain joins TRBV6-5 to TRBJ2-4; D possibly corresponds to TRBD2 (6 bases). This CDR3 spans 14 amino acids. V dropped 2 bases and J dropped 6 bases, with 11 bases sitting between them. CDR1 is MNHEY and CDR2 is SVGAGI in the germline V gene.

The V and J genes are TRBV7-2 and TRBJ1-2; TRBD1 might be the D (6 bases). V lost 5 bases to trimming and J lost 13 bases, with 23 bases between them. This CDR3 region has 14 residues. Per the germline V gene, CDR1 is SGHTA and CDR2 is FQGNSA. In DNA form, the CDR3 reads TGTGCCAGCAGCACACCAGGACGAACAGGGATCTCCACCTTC. It codes for CASSTPGRTGISTF.